The 6 T cell receptor beta chains below all came from one sample that was sequenced in a study of blood T cell repertoires in COVID-19. Repertoires were generated with immunoSEQ multiplex PCR, while TCRdb's copy carries only in-frame clones and drops some. In the table there are more than 150,000 clones, approximately 80% of which are singletons. Input material: peripheral blood. These receptors were taken from a human donor in a cohort sampled during active COVID-19.

The table lists this clone with a count of one. The rearrangement uses TRBV3-1 (or the pseudogene TRBV3-2) and TRBJ2-1, with D perhaps matching TRBD1 (5 bases). The V end was cut by 3 bases, the J end by 4 bases, with 16 bases between. The germline V gene has CDR1 LGHDT and CDR2 YNNKEL (reference sequence). This CDR3 region has 16 residues. CDR3 amino acids: CASSQGHPSGYNEQFF. The CDR3 bases are TGTGCCAGCAGCCAGGGGCACCCTTCAGGGTACAATGAGCAGTTCTTC.

The chain combines TRBV7-9 with TRBJ1-2; 7 bases agree with TRBD1. V was pared by 3 bases and J by 7 bases, with 5 bases of the junction left unmatched. In germline, CDR1 is SEHNR, CDR2 FQNEAQ (reference sequence). This CDR3 region has 13 residues. CDR3 loop: CASSLGDSRGYTF. Here the CDR3 DNA reads TGTGCCAGCAGCTTGGGGGACAGTCGTGGCTACACCTTC.

The rearrangement links TRBV9 to TRBJ2-2, with a weak D call TRBD2 (5 bases). Germline V gene data show CDR1 as SGDLS and CDR2 as YYNGEE. V was cut by 6 bases and J by 0 bases, with 18 bases left in between. CDR3 length equals 17 residues. The CDR3 DNA sequence: TGTGCCAGCACTATAACTTGGGAGCCTCCGAACACCGGGGAGCTGTTTTTT. This translates into CASTITWEPPNTGELFF.

The CDR3 here is CSASGSGGAGIYNEQFF. The CDR3 bases are TGCAGTGCTAGTGGTAGCGGGGGGGCAGGAATCTACAATGAGCAGTTCTTC. V gene TRBV20-1 combines with J gene TRBJ2-1; the match to TRBD2 covers 11 bases. The germline V gene encodes CDR1 DFQATT and CDR2 SNEGSKA (reference sequence). The CDR3 extends over 17 amino acids. Trimming cost V 3 bases and J 3 bases; bases outside gene matches: 10.

J is TRBJ2-1 and V is TRBV6-4; TRBD2 matches 10 bases. The CDR3 is 15 residues long. Germline V gene sequence: CDR1 MRHNA, CDR2 SNTAGT. V trimming: 3 bases; J trimming: 4 bases; junction bases outside the gene matches: 3. In DNA form, the CDR3 reads TGTGCCAGCAGTGAATCTAGCGGGGGTTACAATGAGCAGTTCTTC. Amino acid sequence: CASSESSGGYNEQFF.

The CDR3 sequence: CASSSSATYEQYF. In DNA, the CDR3 is TGTGCCAGCAGCTCTAGTGCCACCTACGAGCAGTACTTC. This sequence joins TRBV7-2 and TRBJ2-7; D unresolved. The germline gives CDR1 SGHTA, CDR2 FQGNSA. CDR3 length equals 13 residues. V was cut by 4 bases and J by 2 bases, with 9 bases left in between.